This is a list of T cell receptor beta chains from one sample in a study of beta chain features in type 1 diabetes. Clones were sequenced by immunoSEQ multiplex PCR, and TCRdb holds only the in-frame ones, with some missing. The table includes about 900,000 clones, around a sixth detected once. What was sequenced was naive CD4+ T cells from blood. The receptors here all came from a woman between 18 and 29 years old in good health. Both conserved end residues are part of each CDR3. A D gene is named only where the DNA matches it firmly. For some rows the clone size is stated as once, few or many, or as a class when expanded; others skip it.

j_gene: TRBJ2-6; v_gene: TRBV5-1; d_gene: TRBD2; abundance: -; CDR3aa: CASSLAPLAGASGANVLTF; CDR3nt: TGCGCCAGCAGCTTGGCCCCCCTAGCGGGAGCTTCCGGGGCCAACGTCCTGACTTTC
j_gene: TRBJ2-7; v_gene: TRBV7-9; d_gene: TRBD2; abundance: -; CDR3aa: CASSLGTSGRLYEQYF; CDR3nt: TGTGCCAGCAGCTTAGGGACTAGCGGGAGATTATACGAGCAGTACTTC
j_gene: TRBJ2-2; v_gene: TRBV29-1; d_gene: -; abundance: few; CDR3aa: CSVRYTGELFF; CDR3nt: TGCAGCGTCAGGTACACCGGGGAGCTGTTTTTT
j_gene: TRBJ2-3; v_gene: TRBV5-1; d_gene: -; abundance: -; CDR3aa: CASSSLGAGHTDTQYF; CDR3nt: TGCGCCAGCAGCTCGCTCGGGGCGGGGCACACAGATACGCAGTATTTT
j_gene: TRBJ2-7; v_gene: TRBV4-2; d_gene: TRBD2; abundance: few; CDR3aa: CASSREGLRSYEQYF; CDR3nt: TGTGCCAGCAGCCGGGAGGGACTGCGGTCCTACGAGCAGTACTTC
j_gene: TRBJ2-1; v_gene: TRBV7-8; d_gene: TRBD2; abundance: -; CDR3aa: CASSLVGGAQFF; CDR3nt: TGTGCCAGCAGCTTAGTGGGAGGGGCCCAGTTCTTC
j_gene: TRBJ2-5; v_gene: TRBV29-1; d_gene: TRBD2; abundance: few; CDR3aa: CSVVKVLGSPLAGVTQYF; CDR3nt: TGCAGCGTTGTAAAAGTGCTGGGCAGTCCACTAGCGGGGGTGACCCAGTACTTC
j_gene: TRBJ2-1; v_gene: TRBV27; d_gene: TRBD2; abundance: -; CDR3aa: CASSLGLAGVSEQFF; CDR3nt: TGTGCCAGCAGTCTCGGACTAGCGGGAGTTTCTGAGCAGTTCTTC
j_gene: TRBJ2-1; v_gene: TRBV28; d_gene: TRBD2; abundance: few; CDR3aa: CASTPGEGRYNEQFF; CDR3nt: TGTGCCAGCACCCCTGGGGAGGGGCGCTACAATGAGCAGTTCTTC
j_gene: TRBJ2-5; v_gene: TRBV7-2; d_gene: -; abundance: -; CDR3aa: CASSFQGGGETQYF; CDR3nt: TGTGCCAGCAGCTTTCAGGGAGGAGGAGAGACCCAGTACTTC
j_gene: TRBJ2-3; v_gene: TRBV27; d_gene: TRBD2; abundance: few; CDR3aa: CASRLAGAGTDTQYF; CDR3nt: TGTGCCAGCAGGTTAGCGGGAGCGGGCACAGATACGCAGTATTTT
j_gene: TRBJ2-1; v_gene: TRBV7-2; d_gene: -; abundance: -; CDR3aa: CASSFKRGEQFF; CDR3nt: TGTGCCAGCAGCTTTAAGAGGGGTGAGCAGTTCTTC